Listed below are T cell receptor beta chains from one sample, sequenced in a study of T cells after yellow fever vaccination. TCRdb independently ran MiXCR on the 5' RACE reads; one entry per CDR3 protein. This table has approximately 47,000 distinct CDR3 sequences, more than 6% appearing once. Material: PBMCs, either bulk or a sorted T-cell subset (CD4+, CD8+, memory, or dextramer-sorted; not recorded which), obtained 45 days after the yellow fever booster vaccination. Receptors originate from a young man who received the YFV17D yellow fever vaccine. Both conserved end residues are part of each CDR3. D genes are given only for firm matches. Expanded clones are given a class, and other clones once, few, many or no size at all.

D	V	size	J	CDR3	DNA
-	TRBV7-8	many	TRBJ2-7	CASSLALGFFYEQYF	TGTGCCAGCAGCTTAGCGCTCGGTTTCTTCTACGAGCAGTACTTC
-	TRBV15	few	TRBJ2-6	CATSRRSSGANVLTF	TGTGCCACCAGCAGGAGAAGCTCTGGGGCCAACGTCCTGACTTTC
TRBD1	TRBV12-3/TRBV12-4	few	TRBJ1-5	CASSLMDRDQPQHF	TGTGCCAGCAGTTTGATGGACAGGGATCAGCCCCAGCATTTT
TRBD1	TRBV5-1	few	TRBJ2-7	CASSPGGTGVYEQYF	TGCGCCAGCAGCCCGGGTGGGACAGGGGTGTACGAGCAGTACTTC
-	TRBV28	many	TRBJ1-1	CATQRTGGAFF	TGTGCCACCCAGCGTACAGGAGGCGCTTTCTTT
-	TRBV12-3/TRBV12-4	medium-sized	TRBJ1-3	CASGSNTIYF	TGTGCCAGCGGATCAAACACCATATATTTT
TRBD2	TRBV9	-	TRBJ2-7	CASSVSGTGGEQYF	TGTGCCAGCAGCGTATCAGGGACCGGGGGGGAGCAGTACTTC
TRBD1	TRBV19	few	TRBJ1-2	CASSDWDRGGYTF	TGTGCCAGTAGTGACTGGGACAGGGGTGGCTACACCTTC
TRBD1	TRBV7-9	-	TRBJ2-2	CASSLTGDGTGELFF	TGTGCCAGCAGCTTGACAGGGGATGGCACCGGGGAGCTGTTTTTT
TRBD2	TRBV3-1	many	TRBJ2-7	CASSLTSGNYEQYF	TGTGCCAGCAGCCTGACTAGCGGGAATTACGAGCAGTACTTC
-	TRBV6-6	-	TRBJ2-1	CASSYLVGGEQFF	TGTGCCAGCAGTTATTTGGTAGGGGGTGAGCAGTTCTTC
TRBD2	TRBV5-4	-	TRBJ2-3	CASSSGTSGRVGDTQYF	TGTGCCAGCAGCTCTGGGACTAGCGGGAGGGTCGGTGATACGCAGTATTTT
-	TRBV6-6	many	TRBJ2-2	CATLRAGELFF	TGTGCCACGTTAAGGGCCGGGGAGCTGTTTTTT
-	TRBV3-1	many	TRBJ2-7	CASSQSMSSYEQYF	TGTGCCAGCAGCCAAAGTATGTCGTCCTACGAGCAGTACTTC
-	TRBV4-3	few	TRBJ2-3	CASSQEDNDWTHDTQYF	TGCGCCAGCAGCCAAGAGGACAACGACTGGACGCACGATACGCAGTATTTT
-	TRBV24-1	many	TRBJ2-1	CATSDMEGEQFF	TGTGCCACCAGTGATATGGAGGGAGAGCAGTTCTTC
-	TRBV20-1	-	TRBJ2-7	CSARGFSGQYEQYF	TGCAGTGCTAGGGGCTTCAGCGGCCAATACGAGCAGTACTTC
TRBD1	TRBV7-9	few	TRBJ1-6	CASSSTGVHSPLHF	TGTGCCAGCAGCTCCACAGGGGTGCATTCACCCCTCCACTTT
-	TRBV5-6	-	TRBJ2-3	CASSLASGTTDTQYF	TGTGCCAGCAGCTTGGCCTCAGGAACCACAGATACGCAGTATTTT
-	TRBV7-2	many	TRBJ2-2	CASSLYFLGELFF	TGTGCCAGCAGCTTATACTTCTTGGGGGAGCTGTTTTTT
TRBD2	TRBV5-1	many	TRBJ2-3	CASSFYRTSDSTDTQYF	TGCGCCAGCAGCTTCTACCGGACTAGCGATAGCACAGATACGCAGTATTTT
-	TRBV7-2	few	TRBJ2-1	CASSLDSGANEQFF	TGTGCCAGCAGCTTAGACTCGGGTGCGAATGAGCAGTTCTTC
-	TRBV11-2	-	TRBJ2-5	CASSTADQETQYF	TGTGCCAGCAGCACAGCGGACCAAGAGACCCAGTACTTC
-	TRBV5-1	many	TRBJ2-7	CASSEGTYDAYEQYF	TGCGCCAGCAGCGAGGGGACATACGATGCCTACGAGCAGTACTTC
-	TRBV6-5	many	TRBJ2-5	CASSHRSLNAETQYF	TGTGCCAGCAGTCACAGGTCGCTTAACGCGGAGACCCAGTACTTC
TRBD2	TRBV7-9	many	TRBJ2-1	CASSLSRLAAYNEQFF	TGTGCCAGCAGCTTATCTCGACTAGCGGCTTACAATGAGCAGTTCTTC
-	TRBV5-1	-	TRBJ1-5	CASSPDSSNQPQHF	TGCGCCAGCAGCCCCGACAGCTCCAATCAGCCCCAGCATTTT
-	TRBV18	-	TRBJ1-5	CASSPRGLANQPQHF	TGTGCCAGCTCACCGCGAGGGTTGGCCAATCAGCCCCAGCATTTT
-	TRBV30	few	TRBJ2-4	CAWRDFPDARQYF	TGTGCCTGGAGAGACTTCCCGGACGCTCGTCAGTACTTC
-	TRBV5-4	many	TRBJ2-6	CASSLSGFAGAHSGANVLTF	TGTGCCAGCAGCTTGAGTGGTTTTGCGGGGGCCCACTCTGGGGCCAACGTCCTGACTTTC
TRBD1	TRBV10-2	many	TRBJ2-7	CASSVRQGTSYEQYF	TGCGCCAGCAGTGTTAGACAGGGGACTTCCTACGAGCAGTACTTC